The next 2 T cell receptor beta chains were all read from a single sample in a study of immune evolution from preneoplasia to lung adenocarcinoma. Sequencing was performed with immunoSEQ multiplex PCR; in TCRdb, only in-frame clones are kept and a portion is missing. The data contain roughly 10,000 clones, more than 75% of them singletons. The sequencing sample was made of FFPE invasive lung adenocarcinoma tissue. The receptors here all came from an older person with invasive lung adenocarcinoma. Some clones in this sample may be carry-over from other donors' samples.

The gene calls are TRBV30 and TRBJ1-1; D remains ambiguous. Germline-derived CDR1 and CDR2 are GTSNPN and SVGIG (reference sequence). Trimming pared 5 bases from V and 5 bases from J, leaving 18 bases between. CDR3 size: 14 residues. CDR3 region: CAWEARRPKTEAFF. Written as DNA, the CDR3 is TGTGCCTGGGAGGCTCGTCGACCCAAGACTGAAGCTTTCTTT.

The rearrangement links TRBV30 to TRBJ1-1; tentatively, D is TRBD1 (5 bases). Germline V gene lookup returns CDR1 GTSNPN and CDR2 SVGIG (reference sequence). Trimming stripped 3 bases from V and 3 bases from J, with 17 bases between. The CDR3 runs 15 residues. As DNA, the CDR3 is TGTGCCTGGAGCCCAGTGGGGCAGGGACACACTGAAGCTTTCTTT. Amino acid sequence: CAWSPVGQGHTEAFF. The full variable domain, completed using reference TRBV30 and TRBJ1-1, is SQTIHQWPATLVQPVGSPLSLECTVEGTSNPNLYWYRQAAGRGLQLLFYSVGIGQISSEVPQNLSASRPQDRQFILSSKKLLLSDSGFYLCAWSPVGQGHTEAFFGQGTRLTVV.